These 11 T cell receptor beta chains were all obtained from the same sample, sequenced in a study of blood T cells in healthy people across ages. Combining a sample-barcoded 5' primer with a J-beta primer mix, a second PCR ran for about 6 to 12 cycles. TCRdb used MiXCR to reprocess the 5' RACE reads, holding one entry per CDR3 protein. This table has about a million distinct CDR3 sequences, about 44% appearing once. The sequencing input was blood. These receptors were collected from a man aged 25 to 40 in good health.

The table lists this clonotype with a few counts. The chain has TRBV5-1 and TRBJ2-7; D possibly corresponds to TRBD2 (6 bases). The closer fit of TRBJ2-4 to the DNA end suggests the J call may be wrong. This CDR3 has 16 amino acids. Germline V lookup: CDR1 SGHRS, CDR2 YFSETQ. This CDR3 is CASSLAAGRGEYIQYF. CDR3 nucleotide sequence: TGCGCCAGCAGCTTGGCCGCGGGGCGCGGCGAATACATTCAGTACTTC.

V and J are TRBV29-1 and TRBJ2-5, with TRBD2 matching 7 bases. Germline values: CDR1 SQVTM, CDR2 ANQGSEA. The CDR3 sequence is 15 residues long. V trimming: 4 bases; J trimming: 0 bases; junction bases outside the gene matches: 8. The CDR3 is CSVASGARYQETQYF. CDR3 bases: TGCAGCGTTGCCAGCGGGGCAAGGTACCAAGAGACCCAGTACTTC. Combining the CDR3 with reference TRBV29-1 and TRBJ2-5 gives the whole variable domain SAVISQKPSRDICQRGTSLTIQCQVDSQVTMMFWYRQQPGQSLTLIATANQGSEATYESGFVIDKFPISRPNLTFSTLTVSNMSPEDSSIYLCSVASGARYQETQYFGPGTRLLVL.

The CDR3 sequence is CASSQDGGREKLFF. The CDR3 DNA is TGTGCCAGCAGCCAAGATGGGGGAAGGGAAAAACTGTTTTTT. The gene calls are TRBV3-1 and TRBJ1-4; D is perhaps TRBD1 (5 bases). CDR3 length: 14 residues. The germline CDR1 and CDR2 sequences are LGHDT and YNNKEL (reference sequence). Trimming took off 0 bases at V and 8 bases at J, with 10 bases between the two ends.

About this clonotype: One base away lies a much larger clone, so this may be a sequencing read error. The chain recombines TRBV4-1 with TRBJ1-5, with D maybe TRBD1 (5 bases). This CDR3 comprises 16 residues. Germline CDR1 reads MGHRA; CDR2 reads YSYEKL. The CDR3 spells CVSSRGTSVFNQPQHF. As DNA, the CDR3 is TGCGTCAGCAGCCGCGGGACGAGCGTCTTCAATCAGCCCCAGCATTTT.

The chain uses TRBV27 and TRBJ1-1; maybe TRBD1 (6 bases). The CDR3 consists of 13 residues. V lost 7 bases and J lost 5, with 14 bases in between. Germline CDR1 reads MNHEY; CDR2 reads SMNVEV (reference sequence). The CDR3 region has the DNA TGTGCCAGCACCCACAGGGTGGGGACTGAAGCTTTCTTT. Amino acids: CASTHRVGTEAFF.

The chain is built from TRBV6-6 and TRBJ2-7; TRBD1 matches 8 bases. From germline, CDR1 is MNHNY and CDR2 SVGAGI (reference sequence). The CDR3 spans 14 residues. Unmatched junction bases numbered 6, after V lost 2 bases and J lost 6 bases. In nucleotides, the CDR3 is TGTGCCAGCAGTTACGACGGACAGGGCGGCGAGCAGTACTTC. Its translation is CASSYDGQGGEQYF.

J is TRBJ1-5 and V is TRBV20-1; D not resolved. Germline V CDR1 and CDR2: DFQATT, SNEGSKA (reference sequence). Deletions cut 2 bases from V and 7 bases from J, with 24 bases between. CDR3 length: 17 amino acids. CDR3 bases: TGCAGTGCTAGAATACGGACTCTCCCTGGGAATATGCAGCCCCAGCATTTT. Its protein is CSARIRTLPGNMQPQHF.

This clonotype was recorded a few times. This chain joins TRBV7-2 and TRBJ2-4; 8 bases agree with TRBD1. J gave up 0 bases and V 4 bases, and 5 bases lay outside the gene matches. Germline-derived CDR1 and CDR2 are SGHTA and FQGNSA. CDR3 length equals 16 residues. The CDR3 loop reads CASSSRQGLAKNIQYF. CDR3 bases: TGTGCCAGCAGCTCAAGACAGGGGCTAGCCAAAAACATTCAGTACTTC.

This clonotype was observed a handful of times. The rearrangement uses TRBV6-2 or TRBV6-3 and TRBJ2-5, with D possibly matching TRBD2 (5 bases). CDR1 is MNHEY, CDR2 SVGEGT, per germline. The V end was cut by 0 bases, the J end by 5 bases, with 7 bases between. The CDR3 totals 13 residues. The DNA of the CDR3 is TGTGCCAGCAGTTACTCGAGGGTGGAGACCCAGTACTTC. It codes for CASSYSRVETQYF.

The gene calls are TRBV29-1 and TRBJ2-7; tentative D call: TRBD1 (5 bases). The J call may be in error: the DNA end matches TRBJ2-5 better. This CDR3 region has 13 residues. Germline V CDR1 and CDR2: SQVTM, ANQGSEA. CDR3 protein: CSVEDTPGETQYF. For the CDR3, the DNA is TGCAGCGTTGAGGACACTCCGGGAGAGACCCAGTACTTC.

This clonotype was counted once. This chain links TRBV4-3 with TRBJ2-3, with D possibly matching TRBD2 (7 bases). CDR3 length equals 16 residues. V lost 0 bases and J lost 2, with 12 bases in between. Germline CDR1 LGHNA, CDR2 YSLEER. In nucleotides, the CDR3 is TGCGCCAGCAGCCAAGATCAAGGGGGGGCCACAGATACGCAGTATTTT. It translates to CASSQDQGGATDTQYF.